Listed below are T cell receptor beta chains from one sample, sequenced in a study of control samples from healthy donors and cancer patients. Profiling relied on immunoSEQ multiplex PCR, and the TCRdb table lists in-frame clones only, not all of them. The profile shows around 68,000 clones, approximately 84% of them singletons. Material: PBMCs. These receptor sequences come from a woman aged 45-65 years with lung cancer. CDR3s include the opening cysteine and the closing phenylalanine or tryptophan. A D gene is named only where the DNA matches it firmly. The size of a clone is reported for some rows only, either as once, few or many, or as a class for expanded clones.

clone_size,v_call,j_call,d_call,cdr3_aa,cdr3_nt
NA,TRBV7-2,TRBJ1-1,NA,CASSLEGLTNTEAFF,TGTGCCAGCAGCTTAGAAGGGCTGACTAACACTGAAGCTTTCTTT
NA,TRBV6-5,TRBJ1-1,NA,CASKPPSVNTEAFF,TGTGCCAGCAAACCCCCCTCAGTAAACACTGAAGCTTTCTTT
NA,TRBV5-1,TRBJ1-3,NA,CASTKDTSGNTIYF,TGCGCCAGCACCAAGGACACCTCTGGAAACACCATATATTTT
NA,TRBV19,TRBJ2-6,NA,CASSIKALSGANVLTF,TGTGCCAGTAGTATCAAGGCACTCTCTGGGGCCAACGTCCTGACTTTC
NA,TRBV27,TRBJ1-1,NA,CASSFGSPGEAFF,TGTGCCAGCAGTTTTGGGAGTCCAGGGGAAGCTTTCTTT
NA,TRBV19,TRBJ1-1,NA,CASSMAQNTEAFF,TGTGCCAGTAGTATGGCCCAGAACACTGAAGCTTTCTTT
NA,TRBV18,TRBJ1-1,NA,CASSPRMATEAFF,TGTGCCAGCTCACCCCGTATGGCCACTGAAGCTTTCTTT
NA,TRBV19,TRBJ1-5,NA,CASRTAWGNQPQHF,TGTGCCAGTAGGACAGCGTGGGGCAATCAGCCCCAGCATTTT
NA,TRBV6-5,TRBJ1-4,TRBD1,CASSLSTGRGELFF,TGTGCCAGCAGCCTCTCGACAGGGAGGGGCGAACTGTTTTTT
NA,TRBV18,TRBJ2-1,NA,CASSPRGPSSYNEQFF,TGTGCCAGCTCACCAAGGGGACCGAGCTCCTACAATGAGCAGTTCTTC
few,TRBV5-6,TRBJ2-7,NA,CASSLAVGTYEQYF,TGTGCCAGCAGCTTGGCAGTGGGGACCTACGAGCAGTACTTC
NA,TRBV27,TRBJ2-2,NA,CASLDGGELFF,TGTGCCAGCCTCGACGGCGGGGAGCTGTTTTTT
NA,TRBV3-1/TRBV3-2,TRBJ2-7,TRBD1,CASSQVSTGYEQYF,TGTGCCAGCAGCCAAGTATCGACAGGGTACGAGCAGTACTTC
NA,TRBV11-3,TRBJ1-1,NA,CASSFRGGALGGTEAFF,TGTGCCAGCAGCTTTCGGGGGGGCGCTTTGGGAGGAACTGAAGCTTTCTTT
NA,TRBV18,TRBJ2-3,NA,CASSPLGQQTDTQYF,TGTGCCAGCTCACCGCTAGGACAGCAGACAGATACGCAGTATTTT
NA,TRBV29-1,TRBJ1-4,NA,CSAWTENEKLFF,TGCAGCGCGTGGACGGAGAATGAAAAACTGTTTTTT
NA,TRBV29-1,TRBJ2-3,TRBD2,CSVAGTSGGAGTDTQYF,TGCAGCGTAGCCGGGACTAGCGGGGGGGCGGGCACAGATACGCAGTATTTT
NA,TRBV18,TRBJ2-2,NA,CASSPGHGGELFF,TGTGCCAGCTCCCCCGGACACGGCGGGGAGCTGTTTTTT
NA,TRBV5-1,TRBJ2-7,NA,CASNLGQSYEQYF,TGCGCCAGCAATCTAGGACAGTCCTACGAGCAGTACTTC
NA,TRBV12-5,TRBJ1-6,NA,CASGLEAGSPLHF,TGTGCTAGTGGTTTGGAGGCGGGTTCACCCCTCCACTTT
once,TRBV6-5,TRBJ1-5,NA,CAGNRGGVSNQPQHF,TGTGCCGGAAACCGTGGGGGTGTGAGCAATCAGCCCCAGCATTTT
NA,TRBV12-3/TRBV12-4,TRBJ1-1,NA,CASSFKGNNEAFF,TGTGCCAGCAGTTTTAAAGGGAACAATGAAGCTTTCTTT
NA,TRBV23-1,TRBJ1-2,NA,CASTLLRRSANYGYTF,TGCGCCAGCACCCTTCTCCGGCGCTCCGCTAACTATGGCTACACCTTC
NA,TRBV28,TRBJ1-1,NA,CASSSSGQITEAFF,NA
NA,TRBV9,TRBJ2-1,NA,CASSVAGAEYNEQFF,TGTGCCAGCAGCGTAGCGGGGGCCGAATACAATGAGCAGTTCTTC
NA,TRBV9,TRBJ2-3,NA,CASSVLGRNTDTQYF,TGTGCCAGCAGCGTATTGGGCCGTAACACAGATACGCAGTATTTT
NA,TRBV11-2,TRBJ2-5,NA,CASVGRETQYF,TGTGCCAGCGTGGGGAGGGAGACCCAGTACTTC
NA,TRBV7-9,TRBJ2-7,NA,CASSLALSGAGSYEQYF,TGTGCCAGCAGCTTAGCCCTTTCGGGGGCCGGCTCCTACGAGCAGTACTTC
NA,TRBV6-5,TRBJ1-3,NA,CASSNARGNTIYF,TGTGCCAGCAGCAACGCTCGAGGGAACACCATATATTTT
NA,TRBV5-6,TRBJ1-4,TRBD1,CASLKTGGRTNEKLFF,TGTGCCAGCCTTAAGACAGGGGGCCGGACTAATGAAAAACTGTTTTTT
NA,TRBV4-2,TRBJ1-2,TRBD1,CASSQVTLGTGTNYGYTF,TGTGCCAGCAGCCAAGTTACTTTAGGGACAGGGACTAACTATGGCTACACCTTC
NA,TRBV4-3,TRBJ2-6,NA,CASSQDNGANVLTF,TGCGCCAGCAGCCAAGATAATGGGGCCAACGTCCTGACTTTC
few,TRBV7-9,TRBJ1-3,NA,CASSSQGPSGNTIYF,TGTGCCAGCAGCTCTCAGGGTCCATCTGGAAACACCATATATTTT
NA,TRBV2,TRBJ2-7,NA,CASSKTRPSYEQYF,TGTGCCAGCAGCAAGACACGGCCCTCCTACGAGCAGTACTTC
NA,TRBV24-1,TRBJ1-3,NA,CATSGGGNTIYF,TGTGCCACCAGTGGGGGGGGGAACACCATATATTTT
few,TRBV6-5,TRBJ1-1,TRBD1,CASSSGQGARGAFF,TGTGCCAGCAGTTCGGGACAGGGGGCGCGGGGAGCTTTCTTT
few,TRBV15,TRBJ1-2,NA,CATSRDRGGGYTF,TGTGCCACCAGCAGAGACAGGGGAGGAGGCTACACCTTC
NA,TRBV24-1,TRBJ1-3,NA,CATSDTGNTIYF,TGTGCCACCAGTGATACTGGAAACACCATATATTTT
NA,TRBV5-1,TRBJ1-6,TRBD1,CASSPTGGTSPLHF,TGCGCCAGCAGCCCGACAGGGGGCACTTCACCCCTCCACTTT
NA,TRBV11-1,TRBJ1-1,NA,CASSNRDTNTEAFF,TGTGCCAGCAGCAACCGGGACACGAACACTGAAGCTTTCTTT
NA,TRBV5-1,TRBJ1-3,NA,CASSVGGNTGNTIYF,TGCGCCAGCAGTGTCGGCGGAAACACAGGAAACACCATATATTTT
NA,TRBV11-2,TRBJ1-2,NA,CASSSKGLRDYGYTF,TGTGCCAGCAGCTCCAAAGGGCTAAGGGACTATGGCTACACCTTC
NA,TRBV5-4,TRBJ2-5,NA,CASSLGQVQETQYF,TGTGCCAGCAGCTTGGGACAGGTCCAAGAGACCCAGTACTTC
NA,TRBV3-1/TRBV3-2,TRBJ2-2,NA,CASSPIGPNGELFF,TGTGCCAGCAGCCCGATAGGGCCTAACGGGGAGCTGTTTTTT
NA,TRBV29-1,TRBJ2-1,NA,CSVAGGLPSYNEQFF,TGCAGCGTTGCCGGGGGGCTACCCTCCTACAATGAGCAGTTCTTC
NA,TRBV7-8,TRBJ2-5,NA,CASSFLGGYLETQYF,TGTGCCAGCAGCTTTTTAGGGGGGTACCTGGAGACCCAGTACTTC
NA,TRBV10-3,TRBJ2-5,TRBD1,CAISEGGQYQETQYF,TGTGCCATCAGTGAGGGGGGACAGTATCAAGAGACCCAGTACTTC
NA,TRBV24-1,TRBJ2-5,NA,CATSETSVQYF,TGTGCCACCAGTGAAACCTCGGTCCAGTACTTC
NA,TRBV7-9,TRBJ2-7,TRBD1,CASSLLGQGAEQYF,TGTGCCAGCAGCCTACTCGGACAGGGGGCCGAGCAGTACTTC
NA,TRBV4-3,TRBJ2-1,TRBD1,CASSRGDRANEQFF,TGCGCCAGCAGCCGAGGGGACAGGGCGAATGAGCAGTTCTTC
NA,TRBV19,TRBJ1-2,NA,CASSKTPEDYGYTF,TGTGCCAGTAGTAAAACCCCGGAGGACTATGGCTACACCTTC